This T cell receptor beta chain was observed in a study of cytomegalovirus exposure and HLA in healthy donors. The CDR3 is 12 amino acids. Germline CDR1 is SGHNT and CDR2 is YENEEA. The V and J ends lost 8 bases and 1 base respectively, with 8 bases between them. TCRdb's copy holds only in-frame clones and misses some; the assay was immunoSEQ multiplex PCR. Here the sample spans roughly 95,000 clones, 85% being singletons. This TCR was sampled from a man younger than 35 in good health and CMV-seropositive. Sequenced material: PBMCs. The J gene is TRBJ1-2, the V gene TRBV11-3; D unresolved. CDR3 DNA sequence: TGTGCCAGCTATCACTTTAACTATGGCTACACCTTC. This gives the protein CASYHFNYGYTF.